The 26 T cell receptor beta chains reported below all come from one sample, sequenced in a study of PD-L1 blockade in urothelial cancer. The repertoire was sequenced with immunoSEQ multiplex PCR; TCRdb's copy has only in-frame clones and lacks some. The sample carries 17,000 or so clones, 87% recorded once. The material was PBMCs, obtained around atezolizumab (anti-PD-L1) treatment. These receptor sequences come from a man in his fifties with urothelial cancer.

This clone was detected once. This sequence joins TRBV11-2 and TRBJ2-1; 7 bases agree with TRBD2. Germline-derived CDR1 and CDR2 are SGHAT and FQNNGV. CDR3 length: 18 residues. The V segment lost 5 bases and the J segment 3 bases; nucleotides outside the gene matches: 16. CDR3 residues: CASSERVGASGNYNEQFF. CDR3 DNA sequence: TGTGCCAGCAGCGAGCGTGTCGGGGCTAGCGGAAACTACAATGAGCAGTTCTTC.

V gene TRBV30 combines with J gene TRBJ2-2; TRBD2 is a possible D gene (6 bases). Germline assignment: CDR1 GTSNPN and CDR2 SVGIG (reference sequence). V was pared by 2 bases and J by 1 base, with 14 bases between. The CDR3 totals 16 residues. The CDR3 sequence: CAWSSTPGGNTGELFF. As DNA, the CDR3 is TGTGCCTGGAGTTCTACCCCCGGGGGGAACACCGGGGAGCTGTTTTTT.

The chain combines TRBV7-9 with TRBJ2-7, with 7 bases aligning to TRBD1. V trimming: 5 bases; J trimming: 0 bases; junction bases outside the gene matches: 10. CDR1 is SEHNR and CDR2 is FQNEAQ in the germline V gene (reference sequence). The CDR3 has 16 amino acids. This CDR3 is CASSTYRGDSSYEQYF. CDR3 in DNA: TGTGCCAGCAGCACTTACAGGGGCGATAGCTCCTACGAGCAGTACTTC.

The chain links TRBV5-6 to TRBJ1-3, with D hard to call. Germline assignment: CDR1 SGHDT and CDR2 YYEEEE. The germline V and J ends were trimmed by 0 bases and 0 bases, with 7 bases remaining between them. CDR3 length equals 15 residues. The DNA for the CDR3 is TGTGCCAGCAGCTTGGTGGGCAGCTCTGGAAACACCATATATTTT. This codes for CASSLVGSSGNTIYF.

CDR3 sequence (DNA): TGTGCCAGCAGGACAGGGTTCGGTTCACCCCTCCACTTT. It codes for CASRTGFGSPLHF. The V gene is TRBV7-9, the J gene TRBJ1-6; TRBD1 agrees at 7 bases. The CDR3 has 13 amino acids. Looked up from germline, CDR1 is SEHNR and CDR2 is FQNEAQ (reference sequence). V lost 6 bases, J lost 9 bases, and 5 bases stayed unmatched.

The chain is built from TRBV9 and TRBJ1-3; TRBD1 is a possible D gene (5 bases). The ends were cut back, 4 bases at V and 2 bases at J, with 19 bases in the middle. There are 17 residues in the CDR3. The V gene's germline CDR1 is SGDLS and CDR2 YYNGEE. The CDR3 nucleotides are TGTGCCAGCAGCCATAAGACCCCCACAGGCCCTGGAAACACCATATATTTT. It translates to CASSHKTPTGPGNTIYF. Based on the CDR3 plus reference TRBV9 and TRBJ1-3, the full variable domain is DSGVTQTPKHLITATGQRVTLRCSPRSGDLSVYWYQQSLDQGLQFLIQYYNGEERAKGNILERFSAQQFPDLHSELNLSSLELGDSALYFCASSHKTPTGPGNTIYFGEGSWLTVV.

The chain links TRBV30 to TRBJ1-1; 9 bases agree with TRBD1. This CDR3 contains 14 residues. The V gene's germline CDR1 is GTSNPN and CDR2 SVGIG (reference sequence). V lost 2 bases to trimming and J lost 4 bases; unmatched junction nucleotides: 5. The CDR3 region is CAWSYTTGGTEAFF. CDR3 coding DNA: TGTGCCTGGAGTTACACGACAGGGGGCACTGAAGCTTTCTTT.

The V call is TRBV27, the J call TRBJ2-3; the D gene is possibly TRBD2 (6 bases). V was cut by 10 bases and J by 0 bases, with 23 bases left in between. The CDR3 contains 17 residues. Germline assignment: CDR1 MNHEY and CDR2 SMNVEV (reference sequence). CDR3 region: CATTQRRAMTSTDTQYF. For the CDR3, the DNA is TGTGCCACCACCCAAAGGAGGGCCATGACTAGCACAGATACGCAGTATTTT.

The gene calls are TRBV7-3 and TRBJ2-3; 7 nucleotides align to TRBD1. The CDR3 runs to 15 residues. V was pared by 4 bases and J by 5 bases, with 9 bases of the junction left unmatched. Germline V lookup: CDR1 SGHTA, CDR2 FQGTGA. The CDR3 sequence is CASSWTGGPRDTQYF. CDR3 nucleotides: TGTGCCAGCAGCTGGACAGGAGGCCCGAGAGATACGCAGTATTTT.

A note on this clone: At one end the junction does not follow the germline gene, possibly because of a read error. The chain links TRBV5-1 to TRBJ2-7; D might be TRBD2 (6 bases). The CDR3 totals 16 residues. Germline lookup yields CDR1 SGHRS and CDR2 YFSETQ. The CDR3 reads CANSLDPGGLVYEQYF. DNA for the CDR3: TGCGCCAACAGCTTGGATCCTGGGGGGTTGGTTTACGAGCAGTACTTC.

This chain joins TRBV11-1 and TRBJ2-7; 13 nucleotides line up with TRBD2. In germline, CDR1 is SGHAT, CDR2 FQDESV (reference sequence). Trimming cost V 5 bases and J 6 bases; bases outside gene matches: 4. This CDR3 has 14 amino acids. This CDR3 reads CASSLGLAGSEQYF. CDR3 bases: TGTGCCAGCAGCCTGGGACTAGCGGGGTCCGAGCAGTACTTC.

This chain links TRBV7-9 with TRBJ2-5; 12 positions match TRBD2. This CDR3 has 14 residues. CDR1 is SEHNR, CDR2 FQNEAQ, per germline (reference sequence). Germline trimming cut 2 bases from V and 5 bases from J; bases unmatched to any gene: 0. The CDR3, as DNA: TGTGCCAGCAGCTTACTAGCGGGGGGGGAGACCCAGTACTTC. Its translation: CASSLLAGGETQYF. The variable domain in full, with the rest retrieved from reference TRBV7-9 and TRBJ2-5, is DTGVSQNPRHKITKRGQNVTFRCDPISEHNRLYWYRQTLGQGPEFLTYFQNEAQLEKSRLLSDRFSAERPKGSFSTLEIQRTEQGDSAMYLCASSLLAGGETQYFGPGTRLLVL.

V and J are TRBV19 and TRBJ2-3; 14 bases map to TRBD2. The CDR3 covers 18 residues. Trimming took 3 bases from V and 6 from J; bases not matched to a gene: 11. Germline CDR1 LNHDA, CDR2 SQIVND (reference sequence). CDR3 nucleotides: TGTGCCAGTAGTATTGCTACCGGGACTAGCGGGAGTTTGGATACGCAGTATTTT. Encoded protein: CASSIATGTSGSLDTQYF. Supplemented by reference TRBV19 and TRBJ2-3, the full variable domain reads DGGITQSPKYLFRKEGQNVTLSCEQNLNHDAMYWYRQDPGQGLRLIYYSQIVNDFQKGDIAEGYSVSREKKESFPLTVTSAQKNPTAFYLCASSIATGTSGSLDTQYFGPGTRLTVL.

The rearrangement uses TRBV11-2 and TRBJ1-5, with D perhaps matching TRBD1 (5 bases). This CDR3 spans 14 amino acids. V was trimmed by 3 bases and J by 3 bases, leaving 9 bases between them. Germline V gene lookup returns CDR1 SGHAT and CDR2 FQNNGV. In DNA, the CDR3 is TGTGCCAGCAGCTTTTCAGGGTACAATCAGCCCCAGCATTTT. Amino acids: CASSFSGYNQPQHF.

This chain connects TRBV4-3 to TRBJ2-1, with D maybe TRBD2 (6 bases). The CDR3 is made up of 17 amino acids. Trimming left V 0 bases short and J 2 bases short, with 14 bases between. Germline CDR1 is LGHNA and CDR2 is YSLEER. This chain's CDR3 is CASSQEAGGVTYNEQFF. In DNA form, the CDR3 reads TGCGCCAGCAGCCAAGAGGCAGGAGGGGTGACCTACAATGAGCAGTTCTTC.

The chain has TRBV19 and TRBJ2-1; TRBD1 matches 8 bases. This CDR3 contains 15 residues. V gave up 8 bases and J gave up 0 bases; unmatched junction bases: 6. Germline V CDR1 and CDR2: LNHDA, SQIVND (reference sequence). The CDR3 reads CASGATGGSYNEQFF. DNA for the CDR3: TGTGCCAGTGGGGCAACAGGGGGCTCCTACAATGAGCAGTTCTTC.

V gene TRBV10-3 combines with J gene TRBJ2-2; D is unresolved. The CDR3 has 14 amino acids. In germline, CDR1 is ENHRY, CDR2 SYGVKD. Trimming shortened V by 6 bases and J by 2 bases, and 10 bases separated the two germline ends. The CDR3 DNA reads TGTGCCATCAGGCCAGGATTAAACACCGGGGAGCTGTTTTTT. Translated: CAIRPGLNTGELFF.

This chain connects TRBV7-9 to TRBJ1-4; a possible D gene is TRBD1 (5 bases). The CDR3 totals 14 residues. Germline V lookup: CDR1 SEHNR, CDR2 FQNEAQ (reference sequence). Trimming pared 2 bases from V and 4 bases from J, leaving 8 bases between. The CDR3 sequence is CASSLWGDNEKLFF. CDR3 DNA: TGTGCCAGCAGCTTATGGGGGGATAATGAAAAACTGTTTTTT.

The gene calls are TRBV5-8 and TRBJ2-1; 10 positions agree with TRBD1. The germline gives CDR1 SGHTS, CDR2 YDEGEE. The junction had 9 bases not matched to a gene; V was cut back by 5 bases and J by 4 bases. The CDR3 has 16 residues. The CDR3 is CASRIDRDRGYNEQFF. The CDR3 bases are TGTGCCAGCAGAATTGACCGGGACAGGGGATACAATGAGCAGTTCTTC.

The rearrangement links TRBV19 to TRBJ2-5, with TRBD1 as a possible D gene (6 bases). The V gene lost 4 bases and the J gene lost 5 bases, with 17 bases spanning the gap. Germline values: CDR1 LNHDA, CDR2 SQIVND (reference sequence). The CDR3 contains 15 residues. CDR3: CASSTAVGAAETQYF. CDR3 nucleotides: TGTGCCAGTAGTACCGCGGTGGGGGCGGCTGAGACCCAGTACTTC.

The rearrangement links TRBV7-2 to TRBJ2-2, with 8 bases lining up with TRBD2. Germline CDR1 and CDR2: SGHTA and FQGNSA. With V trimmed by 2 bases and J by 4 bases, 0 bases remained unmatched. The CDR3 extends over 14 amino acids. The DNA for the CDR3 is TGTGCCAGCAGCTTAAGCGGGGGCACCGGGGAGCTGTTTTTT. As protein: CASSLSGGTGELFF. The full variable domain, in which reference TRBV7-2 and TRBJ2-2 provide the parts outside the CDR3, is GAGVSQSPSNKVTEKGKDVELRCDPISGHTALYWYRQSLGQGLEFLIYFQGNSAPDKSGLPSDRFSAERTGGSVSTLTIQRTQQEDSAVYLCASSLSGGTGELFFGEGSRLTVL.

The gene calls are TRBV21-1 and TRBJ2-1; the DNA was not compared with TRBD1, the D call given in the table. TRBV21-1 is flagged as a pseudogene. The length of the CDR3 is 16 residues. The CDR3 here is CASSLTGTGIRNEQFF. CDR3 nucleotide sequence: TGTGCCAGCAGCTTAACCGGGACAGGGATCCGCAATGAGCAGTTCTTC.

The chain carries TRBV21-1 and TRBJ1-2; TRBD1 is taken as the D call from the table, unchecked against the DNA. TRBV21-1 is classified as a pseudogene. The CDR3 has 15 amino acids. The CDR3 bases are TGTGCCAGCAGCACCGAGACAGGGAGGAACTATGGCTACACCTTC. Amino acids: CASSTETGRNYGYTF.

The genes are TRBV2 and TRBJ1-5; no clear D gene. V was trimmed by 0 bases and J by 5 bases, leaving 5 bases between them. This CDR3 has 13 residues. The germline CDR1 and CDR2 sequences are SNHLY and FYNNEI. In DNA form, the CDR3 reads TGTGCCAGCAGTGAAGCCCCTCATCAGCCCCAGCATTTT. It translates to CASSEAPHQPQHF.

This chain uses TRBV10-3 with TRBJ1-6; maybe TRBD1 (6 bases). V was shortened by 2 bases and J by 0 bases, with 8 bases between the two germline ends. CDR3 length equals 16 residues. Germline lookup yields CDR1 ENHRY and CDR2 SYGVKD. The DNA for the CDR3 is TGTGCCATCAGTGAGGACAGGAGCTCCTATAATTCACCCCTCCACTTT. Translation gives CAISEDRSSYNSPLHF.

This clone was observed a few times. This sequence joins TRBV18 and TRBJ1-2; 8 nucleotides align to TRBD1. CDR3 length: 14 amino acids. With 4 bases clipped from V and 3 bases from J, the junction kept 4 bases outside the gene matches. In germline, CDR1 is KGHSH, CDR2 LQKENI. Here the CDR3 reads CASSQGQVHYGYTF. For the CDR3, the DNA is TGTGCCAGCTCACAGGGACAGGTGCACTATGGCTACACCTTC.